These 15 T cell receptor beta chains originate from one sample sequenced in a study of cytomegalovirus exposure and HLA in healthy donors. Primers for the PCR totalled 60 Vbeta and 13 Jbeta. Libraries were prepared by immunoSEQ multiplex PCR; TCRdb keeps only in-frame clonotypes and omits some of them. The data show 150,000 to 200,000 clones, around 80% seen once. Sequenced input: PBMCs. The source is a man aged 18-30 years in good health and CMV-seropositive.

This clone showed up just once. The V gene is TRBV27, the J gene TRBJ2-1; TRBD2 aligns across 10 bases. Losses at the gene ends were 6 bases for V and 6 bases for J; bases not matched to a gene: 8. Germline CDR1 MNHEY, CDR2 SMNVEV (reference sequence). CDR3 size: 15 residues. CDR3 loop: CASSYSGRASNEQFF. CDR3 in DNA: TGTGCCAGCAGCTACAGCGGGAGGGCTTCCAATGAGCAGTTCTTC.

The chain recombines TRBV5-1 with TRBJ1-1, with D possibly TRBD1 on 6 matching bases. The germline V and J ends were trimmed by 4 bases and 6 bases, with 13 bases remaining between them. Germline CDR1 SGHRS, CDR2 YFSETQ. CDR3 size: 13 residues. CDR3 amino acids: CASSLDSYAEAFF. The CDR3 DNA is TGCGCCAGCAGCCTGGACAGTTACGCTGAAGCTTTCTTT.

The chain combines TRBV6-4 with TRBJ2-6, with a possible D match to TRBD1 (6 bases). The CDR3 is 15 residues long. Germline loops: CDR1 MRHNA, CDR2 SNTAGT. Deletions cut 6 bases from V and 2 bases from J, with 11 bases between. CDR3 bases: TGTGCCAGCAGACTTACAGGGACTGGGGCCAACGTCCTGACTTTC. It encodes CASRLTGTGANVLTF.

The J gene is TRBJ2-1, the V gene TRBV2; 9 bases are shared with TRBD1. Germline assignment: CDR1 SNHLY and CDR2 FYNNEI. This CDR3 is 15 amino acids long. V was clipped by 5 bases and J by 4 bases; unmatched bases: 6. DNA of the CDR3: TGTGCCAGCAGTCAACGACAGGGGGTATACAATGAGCAGTTCTTC. Translation: CASSQRQGVYNEQFF.

This clone is a singleton in its sample. The rearrangement joins TRBV5-1 to TRBJ2-2; TRBD1 aligns across 8 bases. CDR1 is SGHRS, CDR2 YFSETQ, per germline. The trim removed 2 bases at V and 5 bases at J, leaving 8 bases unmatched. This CDR3 has 16 amino acids. The DNA of the CDR3 is TGCGCCAGCAGCTTCAGACAGGGGTCGGGTACCGGGGAGCTGTTTTTT. Its translation is CASSFRQGSGTGELFF.

This clone turned up a few times. This chain connects TRBV19 to TRBJ1-1; 9 bases line up with TRBD1. Germline V gene sequence: CDR1 LNHDA, CDR2 SQIVND (reference sequence). Unmatched junction bases numbered 20, after V lost 5 bases and J lost 10 bases. This CDR3 region has 17 residues. CDR3 amino acids: CASSAGAPGTGTMGAFF. DNA of the CDR3: TGTGCCAGTAGTGCCGGGGCTCCGGGGACAGGGACAATGGGAGCTTTCTTT.

This clone appeared a single time. The V and J genes are TRBV5-1 and TRBJ1-2; 8 bases agree with TRBD1. Trimming took 0 bases from V and 4 from J; bases not matched to a gene: 2. Germline assignment: CDR1 SGHRS and CDR2 YFSETQ. The CDR3 consists of 14 residues. Here the CDR3 reads CASSLVTGGYGYTF. CDR3 sequence (DNA): TGCGCCAGCAGCTTGGTCACAGGGGGCTATGGCTACACCTTC.

The chain links TRBV5-6 to TRBJ2-1; 8 bases match TRBD1. Trimming took 1 base from V and 4 from J; bases not matched to a gene: 7. Germline V lookup: CDR1 SGHDT, CDR2 YYEEEE. CDR3 length equals 16 residues. The CDR3 here is CASSLRGTGSYNEQFF. CDR3 bases: TGTGCCAGCAGCTTGAGAGGGACAGGATCATACAATGAGCAGTTCTTC.

This chain joins TRBV7-9 and TRBJ1-2; 12 bases are shared with TRBD1. The V gene's germline CDR1 is SEHNR and CDR2 FQNEAQ (reference sequence). The J segment lost 8 bases and the V segment lost 1 base, leaving 8 bases of the junction unmatched. The CDR3 sequence is 16 residues long. The CDR3 is CASSLGGTGGLQGYTF. The CDR3 DNA follows: TGTGCCAGCAGCTTAGGAGGGACAGGGGGCCTGCAGGGCTACACCTTC.

The CDR3 is CASRTAEVTYNEQFF. The DNA for the CDR3 is TGTGCCAGTAGAACCGCCGAGGTTACCTACAATGAGCAGTTCTTC. V and J are TRBV19 and TRBJ2-1, with D hard to call. The CDR3 has 15 residues. Germline loops: CDR1 LNHDA, CDR2 SQIVND (reference sequence). V shed 6 bases and J shed 2 bases, with 14 bases lying between them.

The rearrangement uses TRBV5-4 and TRBJ1-1, with 8 positions matching TRBD1. CDR1 is SGHNT and CDR2 is YYREEE in the germline V gene (reference sequence). The CDR3 totals 15 residues. V dropped 4 bases and J dropped 2; count of bases not matched to a gene: 7. The CDR3 bases are TGTGCCAGCAGCGGCCAGGGGGCGGGTAACACTGAAGCTTTCTTT. This encodes CASSGQGAGNTEAFF. The full variable domain, completed using reference TRBV5-4 and TRBJ1-1, is ETGVTQSPTHLIKTRGQQVTLRCSSQSGHNTVSWYQQALGQGPQFIFQYYREEENGRGNFPPRFSGLQFPNYSSELNVNALELDDSALYLCASSGQGAGNTEAFFGQGTRLTVV.

This chain connects TRBV6-5 to TRBJ2-1; the D gene is possibly TRBD2 (6 bases). The CDR3 is 12 residues long. The ends were cut back, 5 bases at V and 10 bases at J, with 12 bases in the middle. CDR1 MNHEY and CDR2 SVGAGI come from the germline V gene. CDR3 amino acids: CASSRPSGEQFF. The DNA for the CDR3 is TGTGCCAGCAGTCGACCGAGCGGGGAGCAGTTCTTC.

Only one count was recorded for this clone. The V call is TRBV4-1, the J call TRBJ1-3, with D tentatively TRBD1 (5 bases). CDR1 MGHRA and CDR2 YSYEKL come from the germline V gene. This CDR3 contains 15 residues. The V end was cut by 4 bases, the J end by 0 bases, with 10 bases between. This chain's CDR3 is CASSLTGHSGNTIYF. CDR3 DNA sequence: TGCGCCAGCAGCCTTACAGGACACTCTGGAAACACCATATATTTT.

The chain employs TRBV19 and TRBJ2-7; 7 positions match TRBD1. Per the germline V gene, CDR1 is LNHDA and CDR2 is SQIVND (reference sequence). V shed 5 bases and J 3 bases; nucleotides not matched to a gene: 4. The CDR3 runs to 13 residues. In DNA, the CDR3 is TGTGCCAGTAGTCCTTCAGGGGGCTACGAGCAGTACTTC. Translated: CASSPSGGYEQYF.

The chain employs TRBV18 and TRBJ2-7; 8 nucleotides agree with TRBD1. The J segment lost 4 bases and the V segment lost 2 bases, leaving 4 bases of the junction unmatched. Per germline, CDR1 KGHSH and CDR2 LQKENI. The CDR3 spans 14 residues. CDR3 amino acids: CASSPTGGIYEQYF. The DNA of the CDR3 is TGTGCCAGCTCACCAACAGGGGGAATTTACGAGCAGTACTTC.